This T cell receptor beta chain came from a study of T cell repertoires in cytomegalovirus infection. About the study: From public TCR beta signatures came an indication of both CMV infection and matching HLA type.

Study observations and caveats: Carriage of CMV together with the relevant HLA was identifiable through cumulative public TCR beta family frequency. CMV-specific TCR beta clonotypes restricted by HLA-C were the ones dominating the ex vivo response.

TCRdb reprocessed the reads via MiXCR and lists one record per CDR3 protein. The repertoire holds about 920,000 distinct CDR3 sequences, with around 32% as singletons. This clonotype was seen only a few times. Its matching antigen is unknown. The CDR3 has 11 amino acids. V lost 11 bases and J lost 1, with 8 bases in between. Germline assignment: CDR1 MNHNS and CDR2 SASEGT. This clonotype originated in a human donor in good health (CMV status not recorded). Some clones in this sample may be carry-over from other donors' samples. The sample here was cultured CD8+ T cells from PBMCs, taken from culture after CMV antigen stimulation. The chain links TRBV6-1 to TRBJ1-1, with D unresolved. The DNA for the CDR3 is TGTGCCGACGGGGAGAACACTGAAGCTTTCTTT. Its protein is CADGENTEAFF.